This T cell receptor beta chain comes out of a study of blood T cell repertoires in COVID-19. About the study: Samples of COVID-19 (acute and convalescent) were obtained from the United States, Italy and Spain. T cells, B-cell-depleted T cells, or PBMCs supplied cDNA or gDNA.

The CDR3 runs to 15 residues. Per the germline V gene, CDR1 is MDHEN and CDR2 is SYDVKM. Trimming took off 3 bases at V and 0 bases at J, with 9 bases between the two ends. The table lists this clone with a few counts. Original processing methods: Reference gene primer amplification yielded estimated nucleated cell counts. The data were produced by immunoSEQ multiplex PCR, yet TCRdb's version contains in-frame clones alone and is incomplete. V, J and clone size are those of that table, while D and trimming were read from the DNA. The sample yields 55,000 to 65,000 clones, around nine tenths seen once.

This TCR derives from a woman aged 60 to 75 with active COVID-19. Sequenced sample: peripheral blood. The genes are TRBV28 and TRBJ1-3; D is undetermined. CDR3 sequence (DNA): TGTGCCAGCAGTTTGCCTTCCGGCTCTGGAAACACCATATATTTT. This sequence encodes CASSLPSGSGNTIYF.